The 15 T cell receptor beta chains in this list originate from one sample, sequenced in a study of post-analysis software for immune sequencing data. Tagging with unique molecular identifiers was a feature of the TCR beta cDNA libraries. TCRdb reprocessed the PCR reads via MiXCR and lists one record per CDR3 protein. In the table there are hundreds of thousands of distinct CDR3 sequences, roughly 27% of which are singletons. Study-level points and caveats: A few TRBV segments were significantly more frequent in patients than in controls. TRBV5-6, TRBV5-1 and TRBV20-1 were among these segments.

The antigens of these receptors remain unknown. The sample was blood. These receptors were taken from a girl aged 10-17 years with multiple sclerosis.

This clonotype showed up just a few times. The J gene is TRBJ1-2, the V gene TRBV7-9; D call uncertain. The V end was cut by 2 bases, the J end by 4 bases, with 5 bases between. This CDR3 contains 12 residues. Per germline, CDR1 SEHNR and CDR2 FQNEAQ (reference sequence). CDR3 loop: CASSLSSYGYTF. In DNA form, the CDR3 reads TGTGCCAGCAGCTTATCGAGCTATGGCTACACCTTC.

The rearrangement joins TRBV20-1 to TRBJ1-1; the D is unclear. The germline V and J ends were trimmed by 3 bases and 4 bases, with 15 bases remaining between them. Germline-derived CDR1 and CDR2 are DFQATT and SNEGSKA (reference sequence). This CDR3 region has 14 residues. The CDR3 loop is CSASSAVWGTEAFF. CDR3 bases: TGCAGTGCTAGTTCGGCAGTATGGGGCACTGAAGCTTTCTTT.

The chain recombines TRBV20-1 with TRBJ1-2; TRBD1 matches at 10 bases. Looked up from germline, CDR1 is DFQATT and CDR2 is SNEGSKA (reference sequence). V trimming: 5 bases; J trimming: 7 bases; junction bases outside the gene matches: 7. The CDR3 sequence is 13 residues long. DNA of the CDR3: TGCAGTGCTCCGGGACAGGGGTTATTTGGCTACACCTTC. The encoded protein is CSAPGQGLFGYTF.

The chain couples TRBV28 to TRBJ2-7; TRBD1 aligns across 8 bases. With 8 bases clipped from V and 9 bases from J, the junction kept 9 bases outside the gene matches. CDR1 is MDHEN and CDR2 is SYDVKM in the germline V gene. The CDR3 has 12 residues. The CDR3 here is CASGQGAVRQYF. CDR3 nucleotide sequence: TGTGCCAGCGGTCAGGGGGCGGTTCGGCAGTACTTC.

The chain is built from TRBV2 and TRBJ2-1; unclear D gene. Germline V gene data show CDR1 as SNHLY and CDR2 as FYNNEI. This CDR3 has 11 residues. Between the trimmed V and J ends, which lost 10 bases and 4 bases, there was a span of 8 bases. The DNA for the CDR3 is TGTGCCATCGGCCGGTACAATGAGCAGTTCTTC. Amino acid sequence: CAIGRYNEQFF.

V is TRBV12-3 or TRBV12-4 and J is TRBJ2-3; 12 positions match TRBD2. The trim removed 7 bases at V and 6 bases at J, leaving 8 bases unmatched. This CDR3 contains 15 residues. DNA for the CDR3: TGTGCCAGCAATAGACTAGCGGGAGCTGGGGATACGCAGTATTTT. This sequence encodes CASNRLAGAGDTQYF.

This chain uses TRBV6-5 with TRBJ2-5; 8 positions agree with TRBD2. CDR1 and CDR2 from the germline V gene are MNHEY and SVGAGI. This CDR3 contains 14 residues. The ends lost 2 bases at V and 11 bases at J; junction bases unmatched: 10. The CDR3 nucleotides read TGTGCCAGCAGTTACGGCCCCGGGAGGGGTGAGCAGTACTTC. Translation: CASSYGPGRGEQYF.

The chain links TRBV15 to TRBJ1-1, with TRBD1 as a possible D gene (5 bases). The germline V and J ends were trimmed by 0 bases and 1 base, with 9 bases remaining between them. In germline, CDR1 is LNHNV, CDR2 YYDKDF (reference sequence). The CDR3 extends over 15 amino acids. The CDR3 coding sequence is TGTGCCACCAGCAGAGAGTATGGGGGGAACACTGAAGCTTTCTTT. Translated, it gives CATSREYGGNTEAFF. Full variable domain (rest looked up from reference TRBV15 and TRBJ1-1): DAMVIQNPRYQVTQFGKPVTLSCSQTLNHNVMYWYQQKSSQAPKLLFHYYDKDFNNEADTPDNFQSRRPNTSFCFLDIRSPGLGDTAMYLCATSREYGGNTEAFFGQGTRLTVV.

This clonotype was counted only a few times. This chain links TRBV6-6 with TRBJ2-2; D assignment may be TRBD1 or TRBD2 (5 bases each). The CDR3 sequence is 16 residues long. V gave up 2 bases and J gave up 8 bases, with 18 bases separating them. Germline V gene lookup returns CDR1 MNHNY and CDR2 SVGAGI (reference sequence). CDR3 in DNA: TGTGCCAGCAGTTACCGTCCGGGACCCCTAGGGGGGGAGCTGTTTTTT. Translation gives CASSYRPGPLGGELFF.

This clonotype was recorded a few times. The chain recombines TRBV24-1 with TRBJ2-1, with 8 bases identical to TRBD1. The trim removed 5 bases at V and 8 bases at J, leaving 7 bases unmatched. Germline V gives CDR1 KGHDR, CDR2 SFDVKD. The CDR3 length is 14 residues. The CDR3 loop reads CATSGRDRLHEQFF. The CDR3 DNA sequence: TGTGCCACCAGTGGCCGGGACAGGCTCCATGAGCAGTTCTTC.

This clonotype was counted a few times. This chain joins TRBV7-9 and TRBJ2-2; TRBD1 might be the D (6 bases). Between the trimmed V and J ends, which lost 8 bases and 0 bases, there was a span of 7 bases. This CDR3 region has 13 residues. Per the germline V gene, CDR1 is SEHNR and CDR2 is FQNEAQ (reference sequence). CDR3 amino acids: CASPGANTGELFF. The CDR3 nucleotides are TGTGCCAGCCCAGGGGCGAACACCGGGGAGCTGTTTTTT.

V usage is TRBV2 and J usage is TRBJ1-2, with a possible D match to TRBD1 (5 bases). The CDR3 sequence is 12 residues long. CDR1 and CDR2 (germline): SNHLY, FYNNEI. The V and J ends lost 7 bases and 4 bases respectively, with 10 bases between them. CDR3 in amino acids: CASTEGTYGYTF. DNA of the CDR3: TGTGCCAGCACGGAAGGGACCTATGGCTACACCTTC.

This chain links TRBV3-1 with TRBJ2-5; TRBD1 matches at 7 bases. The CDR3 covers 16 residues. Germline lookup yields CDR1 LGHDT and CDR2 YNNKEL (reference sequence). Losses at the gene ends were 1 base for V and 2 bases for J; bases not matched to a gene: 7. The CDR3 is CASSQGRQGQQETQYF. CDR3 DNA: TGTGCCAGCAGCCAAGGGAGACAGGGCCAACAAGAGACCCAGTACTTC.

V usage is TRBV6-1 and J usage is TRBJ2-1; D may be TRBD2 (5 bases). V lost 3 bases and J 15 bases, leaving 15 bases between the germline ends. The CDR3 contains 12 residues. Germline assignment: CDR1 MNHNS and CDR2 SASEGT. CDR3 region: CASSDRAASGFF. In DNA form, the CDR3 reads TGTGCCAGCAGTGATCGCGCGGCCAGCGGGTTCTTC.

V is TRBV7-9 and J is TRBJ2-3, with D possibly being TRBD1 or TRBD2 (5 bases each). CDR1 and CDR2 (germline): SEHNR, FQNEAQ (reference sequence). The CDR3 has 13 residues. Trimming pared 10 bases from V and 3 bases from J, leaving 14 bases between. The CDR3 reads CATLGDRTDTQYF. In DNA form, the CDR3 reads TGTGCCACCCTGGGGGATAGGACAGATACGCAGTATTTT.